This T cell receptor beta chain is from a study of follicular helper T cells after annual influenza vaccination (dated by TCRdb to between 2016 and 2019). Study-level background: After each seasonal influenza vaccination, blood samples were collected on days 0, 7 and 28. To look at recall of cTfh clones, some subjects were tracked through successive annual vaccinations covering the 2013-2014, 2014-2015 and 2015-2016 seasons. One week after vaccination, a second recruited cohort of 12 to 13 subjects (Table S1) displayed a similar ICOS+CD38+ cTfh response. Multi-year samples were available from six subjects, with four subjects covering two vaccination seasons and two subjects covering three seasons. The 2013-2014 samples were cryopreserved, while the 2015 samples were processed right after collection. What the study reported, not specific to this receptor: Only 10-20% of analyzed cells yielded productive TCRB sequences, so sampling of rare clonotypes was not possible. ICOS+CD38+ cTfh clonality correlated with the frequency of that population, and its change correlated with the change in circulating plasmablast frequency. When influenza clone enrichment was assessed, the possibility that the much larger non-cTfh compartments were undersampled could not be excluded. Successive annual vaccinations recalled a recurrent oligoclonal ICOS+CD38+ cTfh response that contained tetramer and AIM influenza-specific clonotypes. Day 7 ICOS+CD38+ clones were most often found later in ICOS-CD38- cTfh, suggesting that subset may serve as a memory reservoir.

In regard to this clone: Its antigen target is currently unknown. Within one base of it there is no much larger clone, and no base qualities were kept.

The CDR3 covers 14 residues, taking in both the cysteine and the phenylalanine. Of the read, only the CDR3 DNA is kept; its 42 bases are in frame from base 1. Reading the germline V gene (reference sequence) gives CDR1 MNHEY and CDR2 SMNVEV. V is clipped by 2 bases and J by 4 bases, and the sequence between their germline boundaries is 9 bases long. Library preparation used the immunoSEQ multiplex PCR assay. Adaptive Biotechnologies handled the TCRB amplification, library preparation, sequencing and preliminary bioinformatics at Survey level resolution. The paper's processing steps were these. Clonality was calculated in R as 1 minus normalized Shannon entropy, and the Gini index was calculated with the R package ineq. The overlap score was defined as the summed counts of shared sequences divided by the total counts of all sequences in both compared samples. The significance of shared clonotypes was tested with Fisher's exact test, assuming a theoretical repertoire of 10^7 TCRB sequences. This is the immuneACCESS table as TCRdb keeps it, with only in-frame sequences that have V and J called. A part of the clones is gone; compared with another copy, unresolved V genes explain less than half, and the rest is unexplained. Clone size and the V and J calls come from that table; the DNA yielded D and trimming. Present in this sample are about 10,000 clones, approximately 80% of which were seen just once. Jointly, the top ten make up 0.7% to 0.95% of the sample.

The sample's time point label, decoded: 2014-2015 season, pre-vaccination. TCRB sequencing was used to follow sorted CD4 subsets from the blood of adults before and after they were given the seasonal inactivated influenza vaccine (Fluvarix). To be eligible, subjects had to live in the community and must not have received influenza vaccine in the previous 6 months. Subjects were excluded for influenza vaccine contraindications, substance abuse, HIV/AIDS, active malignancy, immunomodulatory medication, or active illness such as respiratory infection. At each time point, somewhere between 40 and 100 mL of blood was taken. PBMC were isolated using Ficoll-Paque PLUS or SepMate separation. As a non-Tfh comparison subset, CXCR5- memory CD4 T cells were sorted. Cell subsets were sorted from PBMC on a BD FACS Aria before DNA extraction.

The V gene is TRBV27 and the J gene is TRBJ1-5, and TRBD1 may be the D gene, going by 5 matching bases. The receptor was isolated from an adult who received the influenza vaccine. The sample was CXCR5- memory CD4+ T cells sorted from blood, taken on the day of influenza vaccination. The sample's cell subset or site label is to be understood as: CXCR5- memory CD4 T cells. The CDR3 protein sequence reads: CASSLRGRNQPQHF. At the DNA level, the sequence is TGTGCCAGCAGTTTAAGGGGACGGAATCAGCCCCAGCATTTT.